A single sample is the source of the 8 T cell receptor beta chains below, sequenced in a study of OX40 agonist ivuxolimab in advanced cancers. Assay: immunoSEQ multiplex PCR; the TCRdb copy retains only in-frame clones and omits some. The sample records tens of thousands of clones, 70% to 80% being singletons. The source was CD4+ or CD8+ T cells sorted from blood, collected in a trial of the OX40 agonist ivuxolimab. Receptors originate from an adult with an advanced solid tumor such as melanoma, head and neck, liver or kidney cancer.

The CDR3 loop is CASSLGSASYEQYF. The CDR3 DNA reads as TGTGCCAGCAGCTTAGGCTCTGCCTCCTACGAGCAGTACTTC. The chain joins TRBV13 to TRBJ2-7; unclear D gene. V was pared by 0 bases and J by 0 bases, with 6 bases between. This CDR3 has 14 residues. Germline V CDR1 and CDR2: PRHDT, FYEKMQ (reference sequence).

This chain uses TRBV6-5 with TRBJ1-2; D is undetermined. Trimming removed 5 bases from V and 3 bases from J, with 16 bases in between. Germline-derived CDR1 and CDR2 are MNHEY and SVGAGI. This CDR3 is built from 15 residues. The CDR3 DNA is TGTGCCAGCAGTAACGGTACGCCGCCCGACTATGGCTACACCTTC. Its translation: CASSNGTPPDYGYTF.

A single count supports this clone. This chain joins TRBV7-9 and TRBJ2-3; D might be TRBD1 (6 bases). This CDR3 region has 17 residues. The V gene lost 3 bases and the J gene lost 0 bases, with 16 bases spanning the gap. Germline CDR1 and CDR2: SEHNR and FQNEAQ (reference sequence). In nucleotides, the CDR3 is TGTGCCAGCAGCTTCCCGGAGACAGGAGTCAGCACAGATACGCAGTATTTT. Protein sequence: CASSFPETGVSTDTQYF.

Many counts were recorded for this clone. The rearrangement uses TRBV4-2 and TRBJ1-4; D is perhaps TRBD1 (5 bases). CDR1 is LGHNA, CDR2 YNFKEQ, per germline. The CDR3 spans 11 residues. Trimming shortened V by 3 bases and J by 11 bases, and 7 bases separated the two germline ends. Written as DNA, the CDR3 is TGTGCCAGCAGCCAGGGGGGTAAACTGTTTTTT. This codes for CASSQGGKLFF.

The chain links TRBV6-5 to TRBJ1-5; D possibly corresponds to TRBD1 (5 bases). The CDR3 covers 14 residues. Trimming stripped 2 bases from V and 11 bases from J, with 16 bases between. Looked up from germline, CDR1 is MNHEY and CDR2 is SVGAGI. CDR3 amino acids: CASSYAGTLGTQHF. The CDR3 DNA follows: TGTGCCAGCAGTTACGCAGGGACCCTTGGGACCCAGCATTTT.

This CDR3 is CASSLKASFHTQYF. CDR3 sequence (DNA): TGTGCCAGCAGTTTAAAGGCTAGCTTCCATACGCAGTATTTT. The rearrangement uses TRBV27 and TRBJ2-3, with D possibly matching TRBD2 (5 bases). This CDR3 is built from 14 residues. Trimming cost V 2 bases and J 7 bases, with 13 bases left between them. Looked up from germline, CDR1 is MNHEY and CDR2 is SMNVEV (reference sequence).

The rearrangement links TRBV7-6 to TRBJ2-7, with a possible D match to TRBD2 (6 bases). Trimming took off 1 base at V and 2 bases at J, with 12 bases between the two ends. The CDR3 length is 15 residues. Germline loops: CDR1 SGHVS, CDR2 FNYEAQ. CDR3 DNA sequence: TGTGCCAGCAGCTTAGGGGCCGCGGGAACCTACGAGCAGTACTTC. Its protein product is CASSLGAAGTYEQYF. The full variable domain, its missing parts supplied by reference TRBV7-6 and TRBJ2-7, is GAGVSQSPRYKVTKRGQDVALRCDPISGHVSLYWYRQALGQGPEFLTYFNYEAQQDKSGLPNDRFSAERPEGSISTLTIQRTEQRDSAMYRCASSLGAAGTYEQYFGPGTRLTVT.

V is TRBV4-1 and J is TRBJ2-5; possibly TRBD1 or TRBD2 for D (5 bases each). Trimming removed 3 bases from V and 2 bases from J, with 13 bases in between. From germline, CDR1 is MGHRA and CDR2 YSYEKL. This CDR3 is 15 amino acids long. In DNA form, the CDR3 reads TGCGCCAGCAGCCATAACCGGGGCTCACAAGAGACCCAGTACTTC. Translated, it gives CASSHNRGSQETQYF.